This TCR beta chain derives from a study of blood T cell repertoires in COVID-19. Germline V gene lookup returns CDR1 SGHAT and CDR2 FQDESV (reference sequence). The CDR3 has 14 amino acids. V was pared by 6 bases and J by 7 bases, with 18 bases between. Authors' analysis steps: The assay estimated nucleated cells by amplifying reference gene primers. Sequencing was performed with immunoSEQ multiplex PCR; in TCRdb, only in-frame clones are kept and a portion is missing. Clonal size and the V and J genes are those of that table, whereas D and trimming came from the DNA. Here the sample spans some 100,000 clones, just under 80% being singletons.

This clonotype was sampled from a woman between 65 and 79 years old with acute or convalescent COVID-19. The chain recombines TRBV11-1 with TRBJ1-1, with D unclear. The sequencing input was peripheral blood. DNA for the CDR3: TGTGCCAGCAGGGAGGCCCTGCAGCGGGATGAAGCTTTCTTT. Its protein is CASREALQRDEAFF. The variable domain in full, completed from reference TRBV11-1 and TRBJ1-1, reads EAEVAQSPRYKITEKSQAVAFWCDPISGHATLYWYRQILGQGPELLVQFQDESVVDDSQLPKDRFSAERLKGVDSTLKIQPAELGDSAMYLCASREALQRDEAFFGQGTRLTVV.